These 27 T cell receptor beta chains were sequenced from one sample in a study of shared T cell receptors in the human thymus. Assay used: immunoSEQ multiplex PCR; TCRdb lists only in-frame clones, some missing. The sample has hundreds of thousands of clones, more than 70% seen once. Separately, the same data were catalogued under a study of human thymus T cells.

Sequencing was carried out using thymocytes. The receptor set was obtained from a boy less than two years old with a congenital heart defect.

The genes are TRBV28 and TRBJ1-1, with TRBD1 as a possible D gene (6 bases). The CDR3 has 15 amino acids. CDR1 MDHEN and CDR2 SYDVKM come from the germline V gene. V lost 7 bases and J lost 1, with 16 bases in between. The CDR3 reads CASTPRDTSNTEAFF. In DNA form, the CDR3 reads TGTGCCAGCACCCCCCGGGACACGTCGAACACTGAAGCTTTCTTT.

The gene calls are TRBV7-9 and TRBJ1-4; 7 nucleotides align to TRBD1. Germline CDR1 and CDR2: SEHNR and FQNEAQ (reference sequence). CDR3 length equals 15 residues. V trimming: 5 bases; J trimming: 5 bases; junction bases outside the gene matches: 8. The CDR3, as DNA: TGTGCCAGCAGCCTGCCAAAGACAGGGAATGAAAAACTGTTTTTT. Protein: CASSLPKTGNEKLFF.

The chain has TRBV7-2 and TRBJ2-7; D perhaps matches TRBD1 (6 bases). Trimming cost V 5 bases and J 4 bases, with 21 bases left between them. This CDR3 is 16 amino acids long. Germline V CDR1 and CDR2: SGHTA, FQGNSA. Here the CDR3 DNA reads TGTGCCAGCAGCCTCGAGACAGGCCAATCCTCGTACGAGCAGTACTTC. Its translation is CASSLETGQSSYEQYF.

This rearrangement joins TRBV5-6 to TRBJ2-3; a possible D gene is TRBD1 (5 bases). Germline loops: CDR1 SGHDT, CDR2 YYEEEE. CDR3 length equals 16 residues. Trimming took 0 bases from V and 7 from J, leaving 18 bases between them. CDR3 sequence (DNA): TGTGCCAGCAGCTTGGTTCTCTGGGGCTCAGATCATACGCAGTATTTT. It codes for CASSLVLWGSDHTQYF.

V usage is TRBV5-1 and J usage is TRBJ2-7, with a weak D call TRBD1 (6 bases). V gave up 0 bases and J gave up 2 bases, with 12 bases separating them. Germline CDR1 is SGHRS and CDR2 is YFSETQ. This CDR3 spans 15 amino acids. DNA of the CDR3: TGCGCCAGCAGCTTGGAAGGGCAGGGGCCCTACGAGCAGTACTTC. Translated: CASSLEGQGPYEQYF. Looking up the rest from reference TRBV5-1 and TRBJ2-7 gives the full variable domain: KAGVTQTPRYLIKTRGQQVTLSCSPISGHRSVSWYQQTPGQGLQFLFEYFSETQRNKGNFPGRFSGRQFSNSRSEMNVSTLELGDSALYLCASSLEGQGPYEQYFGPGTRLTVT.

This clone was seen only a few times. The chain recombines TRBV19 with TRBJ1-6; a weak D match, TRBD1 (5 bases). The CDR3 runs to 15 residues. V gave up 5 bases and J gave up 6 bases, with 14 bases separating them. Germline V gives CDR1 LNHDA, CDR2 SQIVND (reference sequence). Written as DNA, the CDR3 is TGTGCCAGTAGTCACCCGGGACTACGTAATTCACCCCTCCACTTT. This gives the protein CASSHPGLRNSPLHF.

CDR3 sequence reads: CASVLREGTYNEQFF. CDR3 DNA sequence: TGTGCCAGCGTCTTGCGGGAGGGTACCTACAATGAGCAGTTCTTC. This chain uses TRBV2 with TRBJ2-1; 9 bases align to TRBD2. From germline, CDR1 is SNHLY and CDR2 FYNNEI. Trimming removed 8 bases from V and 2 bases from J; junction bases left unmatched: 7. The CDR3 is 15 residues long.

This chain joins TRBV27 and TRBJ2-4; tentative D call: TRBD1 (6 bases). V was cut by 6 bases and J by 2 bases, with 17 bases left in between. The CDR3 consists of 16 residues. Germline values: CDR1 MNHEY, CDR2 SMNVEV (reference sequence). In DNA form, the CDR3 reads TGTGCCAGCAGGATACAGGGTAATCAAACCAAAAACATTCAGTACTTC. Its protein product is CASRIQGNQTKNIQYF.

The V gene is TRBV14, the J gene TRBJ2-7; D unresolved. V dropped 5 bases and J dropped 0 bases, with 23 bases sitting between them. From germline, CDR1 is SGHDN and CDR2 FVKESK. The CDR3 runs 18 residues. The CDR3 bases are TGTGCCAGCAGCGAAAGGCATTTGGCGGTACGAAGCTCCTACGAGCAGTACTTC. The encoded protein is CASSERHLAVRSSYEQYF.

V usage is TRBV27 and J usage is TRBJ1-5; D perhaps matches TRBD1 (6 bases). The CDR3 runs to 13 residues. Germline V CDR1 and CDR2: MNHEY, SMNVEV (reference sequence). Trimming stripped 10 bases from V and 7 bases from J, with 17 bases between. CDR3 DNA sequence: TGTGCCACCAGAGAATTCCAGGGGCAGCCCCAGCATTTT. It encodes CATREFQGQPQHF.

The chain employs TRBV5-1 and TRBJ2-7, with D uncertain. The germline CDR1 and CDR2 sequences are SGHRS and YFSETQ. The CDR3 extends over 16 amino acids. V dropped 3 bases and J dropped 5 bases, with 21 bases sitting between them. Written as DNA, the CDR3 is TGCGCCAGCAGCTCAAAAGCTGTTGACACGAACAACGAGCAGTACTTC. It codes for CASSSKAVDTNNEQYF.

This clone was seen only once. The CDR3 spells CASRPGTGGGETQYF. As DNA, the CDR3 is TGTGCCAGCAGACCCGGGACAGGGGGGGGAGAGACCCAGTACTTC. The V gene is TRBV6-1, the J gene TRBJ2-5, with 11 positions matching TRBD1. The CDR3 is 15 amino acids. V was pared by 6 bases and J by 4 bases, with 7 bases of the junction left unmatched. Germline lookup yields CDR1 MNHNS and CDR2 SASEGT.

A single count supports this clone. In nucleotides, the CDR3 is TGTGCCAGCTCACCTACATGGAACACTGAAGCTTTCTTT. This encodes CASSPTWNTEAFF. The J gene is TRBJ1-1, the V gene TRBV18; D is uncertain. The V gene lost 3 bases and the J gene lost 1 base, with 6 bases spanning the gap. Germline-derived CDR1 and CDR2 are KGHSH and LQKENI. The CDR3 spans 13 residues.

This rearrangement joins TRBV28 to TRBJ1-2; 7 bases map to TRBD1. Trimming removed 6 bases from V and 8 bases from J; junction bases left unmatched: 18. The germline V gene encodes CDR1 MDHEN and CDR2 SYDVKM. This CDR3 is built from 16 residues. The CDR3 sequence is CASREKGLNRGMGYTF. The CDR3 DNA sequence: TGTGCCAGCAGGGAAAAGGGCCTAAACAGGGGAATGGGCTACACCTTC.

The chain recombines TRBV5-1 with TRBJ1-2; 10 nucleotides align to TRBD1. CDR1 and CDR2 from the germline V gene are SGHRS and YFSETQ. V shed 3 bases, J shed 0 bases, and the junction held 2 bases outside the gene matches. The CDR3 has 15 residues. CDR3 DNA: TGCGCCAGCAGCTCAGGGACAGGGGCTAACTATGGCTACACCTTC. This encodes CASSSGTGANYGYTF.

This chain uses TRBV7-2 with TRBJ2-1; 10 bases are a match to TRBD2. The length of the CDR3 is 19 residues. The germline gives CDR1 SGHTA, CDR2 FQGNSA. Trimming removed 1 base from V and 5 bases from J; junction bases left unmatched: 14. The CDR3 nucleotides read TGTGCCAGCAGCTTAGGGCTAGCGGGGGCCACGATGCGAAACAATGAGCAGTTCTTC. The encoded protein is CASSLGLAGATMRNNEQFF.

This rearrangement joins TRBV27 to TRBJ2-3; 7 bases agree with TRBD1. Looked up from germline, CDR1 is MNHEY and CDR2 is SMNVEV (reference sequence). This CDR3 contains 18 residues. Trimming took 6 bases from V and 4 from J; bases not matched to a gene: 19. The CDR3: CASSPEEKGGTEADTQYF. The CDR3 DNA is TGTGCCAGCAGCCCTGAAGAGAAGGGTGGGACAGAAGCAGATACGCAGTATTTT.

This chain connects TRBV9 to TRBJ2-7, with D perhaps matching TRBD2 (8 bases). The CDR3 loop spans 16 amino acids. CDR1 is SGDLS, CDR2 YYNGEE, per germline. V lost 4 bases and J lost 6, with 23 bases in between. CDR3 nucleotides: TGTGCCAGCAGCCCCGGGGGGGGCAGGGGGAGGCCCGAGCAGTACTTC. This gives the protein CASSPGGGRGRPEQYF.

Only one count was recorded for this clone. V and J are TRBV27 and TRBJ1-3; tentative D call: TRBD1 (6 bases). The germline V gene has CDR1 MNHEY and CDR2 SMNVEV (reference sequence). The length of the CDR3 is 15 residues. With 6 bases removed from V and 0 bases from J, the gap between germline ends came to 12 bases. The CDR3 reads CASSPGHTSGNTIYF. The CDR3 coding sequence is TGTGCCAGCAGCCCGGGACACACCTCTGGAAACACCATATATTTT.

This rearrangement joins TRBV7-9 to TRBJ1-5; D ambiguous. Germline V gives CDR1 SEHNR, CDR2 FQNEAQ (reference sequence). The CDR3 has 15 residues. Trimming took 5 bases from V and 5 from J, leaving 16 bases between them. The CDR3 bases are TGTGCCAGCAGCCGCGGCACAACTCCCGATCAGCCCCAGCATTTT. Protein product: CASSRGTTPDQPQHF. The full variable domain, completed using reference TRBV7-9 and TRBJ1-5, is DTGVSQNPRHKITKRGQNVTFRCDPISEHNRLYWYRQTLGQGPEFLTYFQNEAQLEKSRLLSDRFSAERPKGSFSTLEIQRTEQGDSAMYLCASSRGTTPDQPQHFGDGTRLSIL.

The chain links TRBV10-3 to TRBJ2-5; 11 positions match TRBD2. Germline V gene data show CDR1 as ENHRY and CDR2 as SYGVKD. V lost 3 bases to trimming and J lost 5 bases; unmatched junction nucleotides: 5. The CDR3 is 15 residues long. The CDR3 reads CAISELAGAWETQYF. The CDR3 DNA reads TGTGCCATCAGTGAACTAGCGGGAGCGTGGGAGACCCAGTACTTC.

In DNA, the CDR3 is TGTGCCAGCAGCTTGGGGACACCCTATGGCTACACCTTC. Its protein product is CASSLGTPYGYTF. V is TRBV5-5 and J is TRBJ1-2, with D tentatively TRBD1 (5 bases). The CDR3 length is 13 residues. Trimming took 0 bases from V and 4 from J, leaving 7 bases between them. Per germline, CDR1 SGHKS and CDR2 YYEKEE (reference sequence). The whole variable domain, filled in from reference TRBV5-5 and TRBJ1-2, reads DAGVTQSPTHLIKTRGQQVTLRCSPISGHKSVSWYQQVLGQGPQFIFQYYEKEERGRGNFPDRFSARQFPNYSSELNVNALLLGDSALYLCASSLGTPYGYTFGSGTRLTVV.

This clone was counted a few times. The same CDR3 also results from other DNA sequences found in this sample. The gene calls are TRBV6-6 and TRBJ1-6; 8 nucleotides agree with TRBD1. Germline V lookup: CDR1 MNHNY, CDR2 SVGAGI (reference sequence). With V trimmed by 2 bases and J by 4 bases, 4 bases remained unmatched. The CDR3 runs to 16 residues. CDR3 sequence (DNA): TGTGCCAGCAGTTACGTATGGACAGGGTATAATTCACCCCTCCACTTT. Its translation: CASSYVWTGYNSPLHF.

There are a few counts of this clone. The rearrangement uses TRBV29-1 and TRBJ2-7; 8 positions match TRBD2. This CDR3 contains 13 residues. Germline V gene sequence: CDR1 SQVTM, CDR2 ANQGSEA. Trimming cost V 7 bases and J 1 base; bases outside gene matches: 6. CDR3 DNA: TGCAGCGGACGGGGGGGTGATTCCTACGAGCAGTACTTC. It specifies CSGRGGDSYEQYF.

On this clone: The sample holds other DNA sequences that translate to the same CDR3. This chain links TRBV15 with TRBJ1-6; 7 bases fit TRBD1. Trimming removed 9 bases from V and 6 bases from J; junction bases left unmatched: 8. The V gene's germline CDR1 is LNHNV and CDR2 YYDKDF (reference sequence). There are 14 residues in the CDR3. The CDR3 DNA reads TGTGCCACAGCCAGGGGGTTTACTAATTCACCCCTCCACTTT. Protein: CATARGFTNSPLHF.

This chain uses TRBV6-6 with TRBJ2-7, with 8 nucleotides matching TRBD1. Germline values: CDR1 MNHNY, CDR2 SVGAGI (reference sequence). V was pared by 5 bases and J by 4 bases, with 4 bases of the junction left unmatched. The CDR3 loop spans 13 amino acids. The CDR3: CASSPDRGYEQYF. In nucleotides, the CDR3 is TGTGCCAGCAGTCCCGACAGGGGATACGAGCAGTACTTC.

The V and J genes are TRBV15 and TRBJ2-1; D call uncertain. CDR3 size: 12 residues. The V end lost 5 bases, the J end lost 7 bases, and 9 bases lay between the germline ends. Looked up from germline, CDR1 is LNHNV and CDR2 is YYDKDF (reference sequence). CDR3 residues: CATSDATNEQFF. The DNA for the CDR3 is TGTGCCACCAGCGATGCTACGAATGAGCAGTTCTTC.